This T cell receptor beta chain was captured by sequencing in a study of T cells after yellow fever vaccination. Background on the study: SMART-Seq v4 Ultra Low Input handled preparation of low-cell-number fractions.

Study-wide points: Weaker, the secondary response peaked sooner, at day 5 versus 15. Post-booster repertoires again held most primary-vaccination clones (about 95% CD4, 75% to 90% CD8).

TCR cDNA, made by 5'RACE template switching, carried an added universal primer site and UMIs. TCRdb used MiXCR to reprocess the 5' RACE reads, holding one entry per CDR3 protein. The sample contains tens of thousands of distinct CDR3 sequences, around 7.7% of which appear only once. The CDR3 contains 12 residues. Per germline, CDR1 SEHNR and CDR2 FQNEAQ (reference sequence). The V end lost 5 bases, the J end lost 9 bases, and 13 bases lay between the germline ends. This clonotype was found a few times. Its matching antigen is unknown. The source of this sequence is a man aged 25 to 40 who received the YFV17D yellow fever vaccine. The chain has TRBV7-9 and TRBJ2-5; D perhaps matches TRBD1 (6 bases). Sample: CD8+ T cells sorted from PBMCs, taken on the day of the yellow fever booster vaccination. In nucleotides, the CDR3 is TGTGCCAGCAGCGTCCGGACAGACCCCCAGTACTTC. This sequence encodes CASSVRTDPQYF.